This note documents a single T cell receptor beta chain sequence. Its target is unknown. Trimming removed 6 bases from V and 4 bases from J; junction bases left unmatched: 12. The CDR3 loop spans 15 amino acids. In germline, CDR1 is MNHNS, CDR2 SASEGT. These data are taken from a study of T cells in Graves' hyperthyroidism and ophthalmopathy. Around 10 ml of fresh peripheral blood supplied the PBMCs. Findings and limits, study-wide: Ophthalmopathy and stable hyperthyroidism were told apart by a 13 V-J model. Most clonotypes that expanded in the thyroid above 0.001 also showed up in blood.

What was amplified from RNA transcripts were TCR beta CDR3 regions. First-round RT-PCR targeting the TCR CDR3 was performed with the HTBI primer set. TCRdb independently ran MiXCR on the multiplex PCR reads; one entry per CDR3 protein. The sample lists around 270,000 distinct CDR3 sequences, about 19% occurring once. This TCR derives from a man in his fifties with Graves' ophthalmopathy. Sequenced: blood. The chain employs TRBV6-1 and TRBJ2-7, with TRBD2 identical over 7 bases. CDR3 coding DNA: TGTGCCAGCAGATCTCCGACTAGCAGCGGGTACGAGCAGTACTTC. This sequence encodes CASRSPTSSGYEQYF.